The present T cell receptor beta chain was sequenced within a study of CD8 T cells in ankylosing spondylitis (dated 2017 in TCRdb). About the study as a whole: T cell receptor beta repertoires were profiled in healthy donors and ankylosing spondylitis patients so that disease-linked TCR variants could be found. The full study cohort comprised around 23 ankylosing spondylitis patients and over a hundred healthy donors. Peripheral blood was sampled, and synovial fluid was additionally collected from ankylosing spondylitis patients. What the study reported, not specific to this receptor: Some TCR beta motif variants had previously been reported in synovial fluid and blood of reactive arthritis patients, which suggested common disease-initiation mechanisms. Blood from ankylosing spondylitis patients appeared to be characterized by a TCR beta motif composed of 7 to 9 highly homologous amino acid variants. A CD8+ phenotype was shown by the disease-linked clones, which were found at relatively low frequencies in peripheral blood. Significant enrichment of the disease-linked clones was reported in matched synovial fluid samples from ankylosing spondylitis patients.

There are 11 amino acids in the CDR3, from cysteine to phenylalanine inclusive. Here the CDR3 DNA is all that survives: 33 bases in frame from base 1. The V and J ends are trimmed by 5 bases and 5 bases, leaving 5 bases between them. With regard to this clonotype: What this receptor recognizes is not known. Nothing much larger sits one base from this clone, and base qualities are not available.

Data came from an Illumina HiSeq 2500. TCR beta libraries were prepared by quantitative 5'-RACE with molecular barcodes. Processing in the source paper ran as follows. A new computational method, built on a probabilistic model of VDJ rearrangement, was used to identify disease-linked TCR variants. The public reads were quality trimmed at Q25 with fastp and then assembled into clones with MiXCR by TCRdb, keeping productive beta chains. Rows are combined by CDR3 protein, so each entry shows the most common genes and DNA. TCRdb, rather than the study authors, made the V and J calls. The sample table lists under 200,000 distinct CDR3 sequences, roughly 10% of them with a count of one. In total, the top ten clones hold approximately 32% of the sample.

This receptor chain uses TRBV12-3 or TRBV12-4 and TRBJ2-3, with the D gene not confidently named. This TCR was sampled from a male donor with ankylosing spondylitis or in good health (not recorded which). The sample taken for sequencing was blood, either unsorted or a sorted T cell fraction (not recorded which). The bases are TGTGCCAGCAGTCAGTTAGATACGCAGTATTTT. Its amino acids are CASSQLDTQYF.